The 10 T cell receptor beta chains listed next were all sequenced from one sample in a study of regulatory T cells in long-lasting Graves disease. Indicated time point: newly diagnosed GD, antithyroid drugs for less than 3 months. RNA from PBMCs was the source of the TCR library. Arm-PCR with iRepertoire HTBI primers amplified the CDR3 regions for these TCR beta libraries. MiXCR was run by TCRdb on the multiplex PCR reads, yielding one entry per CDR3 protein. The sample includes 200,000 to 250,000 distinct CDR3 sequences, roughly 19% of them seen just once. The sample also formed part of further work on T cells in Graves' hyperthyroidism and ophthalmopathy.

Source: peripheral blood mononuclear cells (PBMCs), taken at new diagnosis, from a patient treated with antithyroid drugs. Receptors were obtained from a woman in her 30s with Graves disease.

Notes on this clonotype: The junction and the germline gene differ at one end; a read error may be behind it. V usage is TRBV9 and J usage is TRBJ1-4; 8 bases line up with TRBD1. The CDR3 spans 15 residues. Germline CDR1 is SGDLS and CDR2 is YYNGEE. The chain's CDR3 is CASSVEPQGAEKLVF. The CDR3 DNA reads as TGCGCCAGCAGCGTAGAACCCCAGGGGGCCGAAAAACTGGTTTTT.

V gene TRBV20-1 combines with J gene TRBJ1-1, with a possible D match to TRBD1 (5 bases). This CDR3 comprises 14 residues. Germline lookup yields CDR1 DFQATT and CDR2 SNEGSKA (reference sequence). Trimming pared 5 bases from V and 3 bases from J, leaving 16 bases between. DNA for the CDR3: TGCAGTGCTCCAAGTTCCGGGGCTGACACTGAAGCTTTCTTT. Translating gives CSAPSSGADTEAFF.

This clonotype was counted ten times or more. The V gene is TRBV5-4, the J gene TRBJ2-2; D ambiguous. The CDR3 consists of 16 residues. Trimming pared 1 base from V and 0 bases from J, leaving 10 bases between. CDR1 SGHNT and CDR2 YYREEE come from the germline V gene (reference sequence). CDR3 protein: CASSLYRAANTGELFF. DNA of the CDR3: TGTGCCAGCAGCTTGTACCGGGCCGCGAACACCGGGGAGCTGTTTTTT.

Details on this clonotype: Compared with germline, one end of the junction differs, possibly owing to a read error. The rearrangement uses TRBV3-1 and TRBJ1-1; D perhaps matches TRBD1 (5 bases). CDR1 is LGHDT and CDR2 is YNNKEL in the germline V gene (reference sequence). This CDR3 is 15 amino acids long. The CDR3 DNA follows: TGTGCCAGCAGCCAAGCCAGGTCACGGGGCACTGAAGCTTTCTTC. Protein product: CASSQARSRGTEAFF. The full variable domain, in which reference TRBV3-1 and TRBJ1-1 provide the parts outside the CDR3, is DTAVSQTPKYLVTQMGNDKSIKCEQNLGHDTMYWYKQDSKKFLKIMFSYNNKELIINETVPNRFSPKSPDKAHLNLHINSLELGDSAVYFCASSQARSRGTEAFFGQGTRLTVV.

This clonotype was recorded many times. The chain is built from TRBV6-2 or TRBV6-3 and TRBJ1-6; D unclear. Between the trimmed V and J ends, which lost 0 bases and 3 bases, there was a span of 9 bases. Germline lookup yields CDR1 MNHEY and CDR2 SVGEGT. The CDR3 extends over 16 amino acids. The CDR3 DNA reads as TGTGCCAGCAGTTACTCGTGGGGTTTCTATAATTCACCCCTCCACTTT. Protein: CASSYSWGFYNSPLHF.

V and J are TRBV4-2 and TRBJ2-2; tentatively, D is TRBD1 (6 bases). This CDR3 is 15 amino acids long. The V and J ends lost 2 bases and 1 base respectively, with 8 bases between them. Per germline, CDR1 LGHNA and CDR2 YNFKEQ. The CDR3 protein is CASSQPGVNTGELFF. DNA for the CDR3: TGTGCCAGCAGCCAACCAGGGGTGAACACCGGGGAGCTGTTTTTT.

Ten or more counts support this clonotype. The chain uses TRBV12-3 or TRBV12-4 and TRBJ1-5; 7 nucleotides match TRBD1. The junction had 16 bases not matched to a gene; V was cut back by 6 bases and J by 5 bases. This CDR3 has 17 amino acids. As DNA, the CDR3 is TGTGCCAGCAGCTTGTCCGTCGCGGGAGGGGGCGATCAGCCCCAGCATTTT. Its translation is CASSLSVAGGGDQPQHF.

In its sample, this clonotype was seen many times. The rearrangement joins TRBV11-2 to TRBJ2-1, with TRBD2 identical over 10 bases. The germline CDR1 and CDR2 sequences are SGHAT and FQNNGV. The V segment lost 5 bases and the J segment 6 bases; nucleotides outside the gene matches: 10. CDR3 length: 16 amino acids. The CDR3 DNA reads TGTGCCAGCAGCGCCGGACTAGCGGTATCACCCAATGAGCAGTTCTTC. Translation gives CASSAGLAVSPNEQFF.

The sample holds many counts of this clonotype. The CDR3 DNA reads as TGCAGCGTTGAAGATATGGGGGAAAGCTCCTACAATGAGCAGTTCTTC. Its translation: CSVEDMGESSYNEQFF. V is TRBV29-1 and J is TRBJ2-1; either TRBD1 or TRBD2 may fit D (5 bases each). Germline V CDR1 and CDR2: SQVTM, ANQGSEA. Trimming pared 0 bases from V and 0 bases from J, leaving 12 bases between. The CDR3 runs 16 residues.

The chain has TRBV5-1 and TRBJ2-4; D uncertain. The CDR3 contains 14 residues. Trimming took off 4 bases at V and 8 bases at J, with 16 bases between the two ends. Germline V gene data show CDR1 as SGHRS and CDR2 as YFSETQ. The CDR3 sequence is CASSLGVGGDIQYF. CDR3 nucleotide sequence: TGCGCCAGCAGCCTCGGCGTCGGTGGGGACATTCAGTACTTC. Complete variable domain (other parts from reference TRBV5-1 and TRBJ2-4): KAGVTQTPRYLIKTRGQQVTLSCSPISGHRSVSWYQQTPGQGLQFLFEYFSETQRNKGNFPGRFSGRQFSNSRSEMNVSTLELGDSALYLCASSLGVGGDIQYFGAGTRLSVL.